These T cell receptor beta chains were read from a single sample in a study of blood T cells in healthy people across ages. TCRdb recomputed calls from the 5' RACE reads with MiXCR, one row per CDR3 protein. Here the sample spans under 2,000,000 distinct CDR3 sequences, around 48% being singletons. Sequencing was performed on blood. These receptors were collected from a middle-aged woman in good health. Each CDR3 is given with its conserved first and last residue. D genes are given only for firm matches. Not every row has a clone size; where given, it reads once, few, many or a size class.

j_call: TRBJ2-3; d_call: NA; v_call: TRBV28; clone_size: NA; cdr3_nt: TGTGCCAGCAGACACCTCCGAGCGGGCCCGATCAGCACAGATACGCAGTATTTT; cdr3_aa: CASRHLRAGPISTDTQYF
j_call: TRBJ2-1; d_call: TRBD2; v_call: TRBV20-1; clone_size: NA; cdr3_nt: TGCAGTGCTATAGCGGGGGGTGGGAATGAGCAGTTCTTC; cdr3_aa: CSAIAGGGNEQFF
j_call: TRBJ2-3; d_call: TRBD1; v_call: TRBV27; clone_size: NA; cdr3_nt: TGTGCCAGCAGTTCCCAGGGGGCCACTAGCACAGATACGCAGTATTTT; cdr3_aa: CASSSQGATSTDTQYF
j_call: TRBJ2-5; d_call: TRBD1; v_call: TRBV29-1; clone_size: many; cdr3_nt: TGCAGCTTAACAGGGGTGGGGAAAGAGACCCAGTACTTC; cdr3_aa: CSLTGVGKETQYF
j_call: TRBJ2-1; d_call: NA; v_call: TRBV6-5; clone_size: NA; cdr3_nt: TGTGCCAGCAGTCGGGCCACGGGGCTCTCCTACAATGAGCAGTTCTTC; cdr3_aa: CASSRATGLSYNEQFF
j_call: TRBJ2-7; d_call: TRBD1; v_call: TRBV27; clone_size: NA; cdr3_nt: TGTGCCAGCCATTCCCCGGGACAGGGGAACTACGAGCAGTACTTC; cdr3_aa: CASHSPGQGNYEQYF
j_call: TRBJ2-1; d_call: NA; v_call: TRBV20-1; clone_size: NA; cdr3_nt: TGCAGTGCTAGAGATCGCGGGGGACAGACCCAGTTCTTC; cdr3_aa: CSARDRGGQTQFF
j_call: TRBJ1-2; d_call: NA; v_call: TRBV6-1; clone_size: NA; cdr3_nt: TGTGCCTCCGAGGGAGGGGAAAAGAGCTACACCTTC; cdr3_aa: CASEGGEKSYTF
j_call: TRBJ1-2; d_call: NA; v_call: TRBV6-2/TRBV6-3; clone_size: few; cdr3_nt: TGTGCCAGCAGGGGACGGTGGGACTATGGCTACACCTTC; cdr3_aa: CASRGRWDYGYTF
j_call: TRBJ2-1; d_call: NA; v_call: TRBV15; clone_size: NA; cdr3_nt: TGTGCCACCAGCAGAGATTGGGGACCGGACCCGAGTGAGCAGTTCTTC; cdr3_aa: CATSRDWGPDPSEQFF
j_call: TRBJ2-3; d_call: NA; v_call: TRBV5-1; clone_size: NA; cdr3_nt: TGCGCCAGCAGCTTGTTGGAGGGGTACACAGATACGCAGTATTTT; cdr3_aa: CASSLLEGYTDTQYF
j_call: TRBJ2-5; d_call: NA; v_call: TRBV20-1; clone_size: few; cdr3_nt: TGCAGTGCTAGAAAAGGAACAGGAGAGACCCAGTACTTC; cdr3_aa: CSARKGTGETQYF
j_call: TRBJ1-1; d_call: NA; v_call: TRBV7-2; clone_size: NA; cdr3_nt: TGTGCCAGCAGCGCAGGGTGGACAGCGGAAGCTTTCTTT; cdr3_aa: CASSAGWTAEAFF
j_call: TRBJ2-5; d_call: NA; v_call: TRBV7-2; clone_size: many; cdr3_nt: TGTGCCAGCAGTTTAGGTGCGGGGAACCAAGAGACCCAGTACTTC; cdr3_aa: CASSLGAGNQETQYF
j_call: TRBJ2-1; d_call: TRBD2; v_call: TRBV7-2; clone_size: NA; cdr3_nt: TGTGCCAGCAGCCAGGGACTAGCGGGGGGAGATGAGCAGTTCTTC; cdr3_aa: CASSQGLAGGDEQFF
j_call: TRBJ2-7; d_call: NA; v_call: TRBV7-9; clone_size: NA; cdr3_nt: TGTGCCAGCAGCCCTCCGGGGTCCCACGAGCAGTACTTC; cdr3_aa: CASSPPGSHEQYF
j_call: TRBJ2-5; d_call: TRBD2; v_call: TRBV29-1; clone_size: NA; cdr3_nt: TGCAGCGTTGTTCGAGCGGGGCGCCAAGAGACCCAGTACTTC; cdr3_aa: CSVVRAGRQETQYF
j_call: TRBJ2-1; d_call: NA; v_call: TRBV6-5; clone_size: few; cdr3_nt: TGTGCCAGCAGTTATCTGGCAGGCGACAATGAGCAGTTCTTC; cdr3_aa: CASSYLAGDNEQFF
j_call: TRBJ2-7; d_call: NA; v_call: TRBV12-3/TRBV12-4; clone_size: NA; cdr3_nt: TGTGCCAGCAGACTTTCCGGACCCCTCTACGAGCAGTACTTC; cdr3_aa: CASRLSGPLYEQYF
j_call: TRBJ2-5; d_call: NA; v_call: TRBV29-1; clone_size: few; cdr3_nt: TGCAGCGTTGATTTCGGATTCCAAGAGACCCAGTACTTC; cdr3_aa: CSVDFGFQETQYF
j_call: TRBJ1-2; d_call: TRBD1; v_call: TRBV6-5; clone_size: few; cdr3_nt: TGTGCCAGCAGTTACGACAGGGTCCATGGCTACACCTTC; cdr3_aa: CASSYDRVHGYTF
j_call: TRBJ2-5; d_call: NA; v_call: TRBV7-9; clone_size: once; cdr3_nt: TGTGCCAGCAGCCCTATCCAGGTGGAGCAGTACTTC; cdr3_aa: CASSPIQVEQYF
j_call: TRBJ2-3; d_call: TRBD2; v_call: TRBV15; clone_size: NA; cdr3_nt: TGTGCCACCAGCAGAGATGGGAGCGGGGGACCTGATACGCAGTATTTT; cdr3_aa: CATSRDGSGGPDTQYF
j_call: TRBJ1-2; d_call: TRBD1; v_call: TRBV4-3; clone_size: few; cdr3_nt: TGCGCCAGCAGGCTGGTAGGGGGCGATGGCTACACCTTC; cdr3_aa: CASRLVGGDGYTF
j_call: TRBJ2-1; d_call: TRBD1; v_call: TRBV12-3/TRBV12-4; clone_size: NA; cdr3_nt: TGTGCCAGCAGTCCCCCGGGACAGGGGGCGAATGAGCAGTTCTTC; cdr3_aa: CASSPPGQGANEQFF
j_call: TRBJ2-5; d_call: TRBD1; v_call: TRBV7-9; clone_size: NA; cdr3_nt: TGTGCCAGCAGCTTAGGCCCCAGGGGGTACCAAGAGACCCAGTACTTC; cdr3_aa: CASSLGPRGYQETQYF
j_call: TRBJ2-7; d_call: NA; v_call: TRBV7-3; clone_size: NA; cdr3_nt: TGTGCCAGCAGCTCCTCCGGGGGAGACAGGCCCTACGAGCAGTACTTC; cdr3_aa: CASSSSGGDRPYEQYF
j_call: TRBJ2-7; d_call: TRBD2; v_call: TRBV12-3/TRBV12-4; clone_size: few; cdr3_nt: TGTGCCAGCAGTTTAGGACGGGGGGGGCTAAGGGAGCAGTACTTC; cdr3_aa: CASSLGRGGLREQYF
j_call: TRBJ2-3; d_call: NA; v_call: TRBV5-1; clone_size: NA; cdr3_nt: TGCGCCAGCAGCTTGGTTACTAGCCCCCCGGATACGCAGTATTTT; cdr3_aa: CASSLVTSPPDTQYF
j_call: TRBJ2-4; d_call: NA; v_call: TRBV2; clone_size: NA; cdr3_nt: TGTGCCAGCGGCTCAGGTCGTACCAAAAACATTCAGTACTTC; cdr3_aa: CASGSGRTKNIQYF
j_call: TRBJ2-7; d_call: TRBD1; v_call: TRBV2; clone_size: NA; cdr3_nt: TGTGCCAGCAGGGGACCTACAGGGGCCTACGAGCAGTACTTC; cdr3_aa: CASRGPTGAYEQYF
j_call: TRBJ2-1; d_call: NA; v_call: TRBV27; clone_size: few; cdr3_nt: TGTGCCAGCAGTTTTCGGCGCACCCCCAATGAGCAGTTCTTC; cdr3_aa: CASSFRRTPNEQFF
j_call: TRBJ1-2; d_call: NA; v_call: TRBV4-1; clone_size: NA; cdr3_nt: TGCGCCAGCAGCCAGCAAAGGGGGGGCGGTCGGTACTATGGCTACACCTTC; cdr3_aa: CASSQQRGGGRYYGYTF
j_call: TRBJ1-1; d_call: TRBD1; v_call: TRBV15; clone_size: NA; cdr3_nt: TGTGCCACCAGCAGGGCCGGACAGGGGCCGCAAGCTTTCTTT; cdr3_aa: CATSRAGQGPQAFF
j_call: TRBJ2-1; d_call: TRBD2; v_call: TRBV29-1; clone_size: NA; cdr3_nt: TGCAGCGTTGAAGGGTATGAACTAGCGGGGTACAATGAGCAGTTCTTC; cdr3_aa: CSVEGYELAGYNEQFF
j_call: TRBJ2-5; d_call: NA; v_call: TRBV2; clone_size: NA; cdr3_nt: TGTGCCAGCAGTGAGTCGCGACAGAACCAAGAGACCCAGTACTTC; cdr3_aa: CASSESRQNQETQYF